These 14 T cell receptor beta chains were sequenced from one sample in a study of blood T cell repertoires in COVID-19 (dated by TCRdb to 2020 to 2022). The method was the immunoSEQ multiplex PCR assay. In TCRdb, the immuneACCESS table is reduced to in-frame sequences with V and J assigned. These tables do not hold every clone; where another copy was compared, an unresolved V gene accounts for under half, and the others remain unexplained. Here the sample has under 95,000 clones; approximately 86% occur a single time. Of the sample, roughly 5.1% is held by the ten largest clones. Sequencing was performed on peripheral blood. These receptors were collected from a man aged 40-49 years with acute or convalescent COVID-19.

The chain is built from TRBV7-9 and TRBJ1-3; D may be TRBD1 (5 bases). V dropped 2 bases and J dropped 3 bases, with 17 bases sitting between them. This CDR3 spans 17 amino acids. Germline V gives CDR1 SEHNR, CDR2 FQNEAQ (reference sequence). The CDR3 is CASSLQGPRGYGNTIYF. CDR3 bases: TGTGCCAGCAGCTTACAAGGCCCAAGGGGTTATGGAAACACCATATATTTT.

This clone has only a few counts. This chain links TRBV2 with TRBJ1-6; maybe TRBD1 (5 bases). CDR3 length equals 13 residues. CDR1 SNHLY and CDR2 FYNNEI come from the germline V gene. Trimming stripped 3 bases from V and 10 bases from J, with 10 bases between. The CDR3 region is CASSDWGSSPLHF. CDR3 nucleotides: TGTGCCAGCAGTGACTGGGGCAGCTCACCCCTCCACTTT. Full variable domain (rest looked up from reference TRBV2 and TRBJ1-6): EPEVTQTPSHQVTQMGQEVILRCVPISNHLYFYWYRQILGQKVEFLVSFYNNEISEKSEIFDDQFSVERPDGSNFTLKIRSTKLEDSAMYFCASSDWGSSPLHFGNGTRLTVT.

The chain recombines TRBV2 with TRBJ2-3; a weak D match, TRBD2 (6 bases). The CDR3 sequence is 15 residues long. The germline V gene has CDR1 SNHLY and CDR2 FYNNEI. V was pared by 3 bases and J by 5 bases, with 15 bases between. CDR3 sequence (DNA): TGTGCCAGCAGTGATTGGGGGGAGTACGGAGATACGCAGTATTTT. This codes for CASSDWGEYGDTQYF.

The CDR3 DNA follows: TGCGCCAGCAGCTTGGAGCTAGCGGGAGGGGACGAGCAGTACTTC. It translates to CASSLELAGGDEQYF. The chain links TRBV5-1 to TRBJ2-7; 12 positions agree with TRBD2. V shed 0 bases and J 5 bases; nucleotides not matched to a gene: 3. This CDR3 region has 15 residues. Germline V lookup: CDR1 SGHRS, CDR2 YFSETQ.

This chain connects TRBV5-6 to TRBJ2-3; TRBD1 is a possible D gene (6 bases). The V gene's germline CDR1 is SGHDT and CDR2 YYEEEE. CDR3 length: 16 amino acids. Trimming cost V 0 bases and J 2 bases, with 13 bases left between them. In DNA form, the CDR3 reads TGTGCCAGCAGCTTGGGGACAGCGGCTACCACAGATACGCAGTATTTT. It specifies CASSLGTAATTDTQYF. Based on the CDR3 plus reference TRBV5-6 and TRBJ2-3, the full variable domain is DAGVTQSPTHLIKTRGQQVTLRCSPKSGHDTVSWYQQALGQGPQFIFQYYEEEERQRGNFPDRFSGHQFPNYSSELNVNALLLGDSALYLCASSLGTAATTDTQYFGPGTRLTVL.

The chain carries TRBV18 and TRBJ1-1; 9 bases are shared with TRBD1. The CDR3 has 16 residues. The germline CDR1 and CDR2 sequences are KGHSH and LQKENI. The trim removed 4 bases at V and 4 bases at J, leaving 10 bases unmatched. CDR3: CASSLTGTGLGTEAFF. CDR3 nucleotide sequence: TGTGCCAGCTCACTAACCGGGACAGGGCTTGGCACTGAAGCTTTCTTT.

The V call is TRBV5-8, the J call TRBJ1-6, with a weak D call TRBD1 (6 bases). This CDR3 is 16 amino acids long. The germline V gene has CDR1 SGHTS and CDR2 YDEGEE. V lost 0 bases and J 9 bases, leaving 16 bases between the germline ends. CDR3 in DNA: TGTGCCAGCAGCTTGGGGGTTGACAGGCCCGGTTCACCCCTCCACTTT. It specifies CASSLGVDRPGSPLHF.

The chain recombines TRBV30 with TRBJ1-3; D gene unclear. Trimming pared 1 base from V and 0 bases from J, leaving 10 bases between. CDR3 length: 15 amino acids. Germline V gives CDR1 GTSNPN, CDR2 SVGIG (reference sequence). In nucleotides, the CDR3 is TGTGCCTGGAGTGCCAGTCGGAGCTCTGGAAACACCATATATTTT. It yields the protein CAWSASRSSGNTIYF.

There are many counts of this clone. This chain uses TRBV11-3 with TRBJ2-1, with TRBD2 matching 10 bases. The germline gives CDR1 SGHNT, CDR2 YENEEA. The CDR3 is 15 amino acids. Trimming cost V 5 bases and J 3 bases; bases outside gene matches: 4. The CDR3: CASSTSSGGYNEQFF. CDR3 coding DNA: TGTGCCAGCAGCACGTCTAGCGGGGGCTACAATGAGCAGTTCTTC.

The gene calls are TRBV7-9 and TRBJ2-3; a possible D gene is TRBD2 (5 bases). The CDR3 is 14 residues long. Germline-derived CDR1 and CDR2 are SEHNR and FQNEAQ (reference sequence). The germline V and J ends were trimmed by 1 base and 3 bases, with 8 bases remaining between them. CDR3 DNA sequence: TGTGCCAGCAGCTTAGGACTACTGACAGATACGCAGTATTTT. It codes for CASSLGLLTDTQYF.

The rearrangement uses TRBV24-1 and TRBJ1-2; the match to TRBD1 covers 10 bases. Germline assignment: CDR1 KGHDR and CDR2 SFDVKD. The CDR3 sequence is 15 residues long. J gave up 4 bases and V 7 bases, and 8 bases lay outside the gene matches. CDR3 protein: CATRPGTGEAYGYTF. Here the CDR3 DNA reads TGTGCCACCAGACCCGGGACAGGGGAGGCCTATGGCTACACCTTC.

This sequence joins TRBV2 and TRBJ2-7; TRBD2 matches 11 bases. Germline trimming cut 5 bases from V and 2 bases from J; bases unmatched to any gene: 2. Germline assignment: CDR1 SNHLY and CDR2 FYNNEI. This CDR3 is 14 amino acids long. The CDR3 is CASSYSGRAYEQYF. CDR3 coding DNA: TGTGCCAGCAGTTATAGCGGGAGGGCCTACGAGCAGTACTTC.

The chain combines TRBV7-3 with TRBJ2-3; 7 bases are shared with TRBD1. V shed 3 bases and J 2 bases; nucleotides not matched to a gene: 2. Germline CDR1 is SGHTA and CDR2 is FQGTGA. This CDR3 has 14 residues. This chain's CDR3 is CASSFGTDTDTQYF. The CDR3 DNA sequence: TGTGCCAGCAGCTTCGGGACAGACACAGATACGCAGTATTTT. The full variable domain, completed using reference TRBV7-3 and TRBJ2-3, is GAGVSQTPSNKVTEKGKYVELRCDPISGHTALYWYRQSLGQGPEFLIYFQGTGAADDSGLPNDRFFAVRPEGSVSTLKIQRTERGDSAVYLCASSFGTDTDTQYFGPGTRLTVL.

This chain joins TRBV6-6 and TRBJ1-2; D possibly corresponds to TRBD1 (5 bases). CDR3 length: 17 residues. Trimming cost V 5 bases and J 2 bases, with 21 bases left between them. Germline CDR1 MNHNY, CDR2 SVGAGI (reference sequence). DNA of the CDR3: TGTGCCAGCAGTCGAAAAGCCTTGGGGCGGATAAACTATGGCTACACCTTC. Translating gives CASSRKALGRINYGYTF.